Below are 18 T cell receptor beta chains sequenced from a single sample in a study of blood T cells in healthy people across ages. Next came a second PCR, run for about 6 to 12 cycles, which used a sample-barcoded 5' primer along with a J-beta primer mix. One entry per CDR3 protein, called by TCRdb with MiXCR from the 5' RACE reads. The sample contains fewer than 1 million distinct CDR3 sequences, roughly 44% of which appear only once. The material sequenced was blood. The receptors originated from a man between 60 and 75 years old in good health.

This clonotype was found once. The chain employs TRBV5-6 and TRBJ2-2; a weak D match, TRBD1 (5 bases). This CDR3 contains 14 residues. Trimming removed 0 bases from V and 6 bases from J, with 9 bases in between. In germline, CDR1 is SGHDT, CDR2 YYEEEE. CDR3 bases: TGTGCCAGCAGCTTGGGGCTAGGGGCCGGGGAGCTGTTTTTT. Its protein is CASSLGLGAGELFF.

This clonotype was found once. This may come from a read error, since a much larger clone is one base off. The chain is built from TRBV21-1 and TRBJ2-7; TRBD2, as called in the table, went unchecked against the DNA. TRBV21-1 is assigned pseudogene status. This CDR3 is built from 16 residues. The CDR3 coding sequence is TGTGCCAGCAGCAAAGTAGCGGGGGGGCCGATCTACGAGCAGTACTTC. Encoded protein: CASSKVAGGPIYEQYF.

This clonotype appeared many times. CDR3 in DNA: TGCAGCGTTGTTTGGGGTCGATATGAGCAGTTCTTC. It specifies CSVVWGRYEQFF. The rearrangement joins TRBV29-1 to TRBJ2-1; D unclear. CDR1 and CDR2 (germline): SQVTM, ANQGSEA. The CDR3 runs to 12 residues. V lost 4 bases to trimming and J lost 8 bases, with 12 bases between them.

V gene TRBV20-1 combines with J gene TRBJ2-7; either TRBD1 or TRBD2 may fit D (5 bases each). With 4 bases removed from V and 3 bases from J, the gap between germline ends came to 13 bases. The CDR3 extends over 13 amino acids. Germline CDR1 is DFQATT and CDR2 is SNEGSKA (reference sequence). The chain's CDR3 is CSATGTDVYEQYF. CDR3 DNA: TGCAGTGCTACCGGGACGGACGTCTACGAGCAGTACTTC.

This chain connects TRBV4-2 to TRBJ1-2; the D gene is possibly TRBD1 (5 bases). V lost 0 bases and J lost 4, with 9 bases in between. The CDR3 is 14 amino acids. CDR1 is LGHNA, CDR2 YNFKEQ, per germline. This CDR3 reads CASSQEDSRYGYTF. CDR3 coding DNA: TGTGCCAGCAGCCAAGAAGACAGCCGCTATGGCTACACCTTC.

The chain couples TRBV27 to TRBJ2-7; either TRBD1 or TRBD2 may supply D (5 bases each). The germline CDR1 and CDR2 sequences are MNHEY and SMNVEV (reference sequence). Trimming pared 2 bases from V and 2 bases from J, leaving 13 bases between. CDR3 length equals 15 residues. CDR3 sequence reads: CASSLGGANTYEQYF. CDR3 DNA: TGTGCCAGCAGTTTAGGGGGAGCGAATACCTACGAGCAGTACTTC.

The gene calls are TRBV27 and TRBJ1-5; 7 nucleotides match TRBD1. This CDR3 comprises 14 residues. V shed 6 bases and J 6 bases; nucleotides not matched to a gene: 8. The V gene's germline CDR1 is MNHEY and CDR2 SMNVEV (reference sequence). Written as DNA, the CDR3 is TGTGCCAGCAGCCCGACAGGGTTCCGTCAGCCCCAGCATTTT. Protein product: CASSPTGFRQPQHF.

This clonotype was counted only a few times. DNA for the CDR3: TGTGCCAGCACCCGGGACAGGGGTGAGACCCAGTACTTC. Encoded protein: CASTRDRGETQYF. The gene calls are TRBV7-2 and TRBJ2-4, with TRBD1 matching 10 bases. With the DNA end fitting TRBJ2-5 better, the J assignment may be wrong. The germline CDR1 and CDR2 sequences are SGHTA and FQGNSA. The CDR3 consists of 13 residues.

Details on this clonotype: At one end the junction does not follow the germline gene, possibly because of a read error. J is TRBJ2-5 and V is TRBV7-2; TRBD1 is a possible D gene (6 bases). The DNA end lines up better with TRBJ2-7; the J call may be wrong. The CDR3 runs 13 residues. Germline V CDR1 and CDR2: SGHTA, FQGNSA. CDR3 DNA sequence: TGTGCCTGCAGCTGGGACACCCTCTACGAGCAGTACTTC. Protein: CACSWDTLYEQYF.

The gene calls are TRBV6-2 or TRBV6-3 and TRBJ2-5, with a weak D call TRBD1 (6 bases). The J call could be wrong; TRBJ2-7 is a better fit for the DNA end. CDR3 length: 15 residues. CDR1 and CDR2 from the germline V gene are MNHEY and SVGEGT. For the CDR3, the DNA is TGTGCCAGCAGTAAGGTAGGACAGAACTCCTACGAGCAGTACTTC. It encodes CASSKVGQNSYEQYF.

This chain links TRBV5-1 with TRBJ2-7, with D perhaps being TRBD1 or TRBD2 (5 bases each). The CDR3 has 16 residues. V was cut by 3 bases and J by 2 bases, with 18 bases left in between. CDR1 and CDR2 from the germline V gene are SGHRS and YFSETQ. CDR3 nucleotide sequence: TGCGCCAGCAGCTCGTCCGGCAGGGACGTAACCTACGAGCAGTACTTC. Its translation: CASSSSGRDVTYEQYF.

The CDR3 reads CASSSLAGFPDTQYF. The DNA for the CDR3 is TGTGCCAGCAGCTCGTTAGCGGGGTTCCCAGATACGCAGTATTTT. The chain is built from TRBV7-9 and TRBJ2-3; 8 bases match TRBD2. The CDR3 runs 15 residues. The germline V gene has CDR1 SEHNR and CDR2 FQNEAQ (reference sequence). Germline trimming cut 4 bases from V and 4 bases from J; bases unmatched to any gene: 7.

DNA for the CDR3: TGTGCCAGCAGCGTAGATCTCGGGACAGCTATTGGCTACACCTTC. As protein: CASSVDLGTAIGYTF. This rearrangement joins TRBV9 to TRBJ1-2; 7 nucleotides match TRBD1. The V gene's germline CDR1 is SGDLS and CDR2 YYNGEE. V dropped 0 bases and J dropped 7; count of bases not matched to a gene: 9. The CDR3 length is 15 residues.

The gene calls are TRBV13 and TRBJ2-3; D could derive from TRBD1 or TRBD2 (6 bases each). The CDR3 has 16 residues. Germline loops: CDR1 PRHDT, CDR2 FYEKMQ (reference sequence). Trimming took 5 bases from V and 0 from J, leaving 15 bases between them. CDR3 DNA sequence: TGTGCCAGCAGCCTTTGGGGGGCGGGTAGCACAGATACGCAGTATTTT. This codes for CASSLWGAGSTDTQYF.

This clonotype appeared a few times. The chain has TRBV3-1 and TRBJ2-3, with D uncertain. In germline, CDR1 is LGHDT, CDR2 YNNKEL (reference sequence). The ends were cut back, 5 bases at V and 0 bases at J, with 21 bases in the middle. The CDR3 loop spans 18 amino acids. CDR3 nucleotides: TGTGCCAGCAGCGTTCGTAGCAGGAGCTTGATTAGCACAGATACGCAGTATTTT. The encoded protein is CASSVRSRSLISTDTQYF.

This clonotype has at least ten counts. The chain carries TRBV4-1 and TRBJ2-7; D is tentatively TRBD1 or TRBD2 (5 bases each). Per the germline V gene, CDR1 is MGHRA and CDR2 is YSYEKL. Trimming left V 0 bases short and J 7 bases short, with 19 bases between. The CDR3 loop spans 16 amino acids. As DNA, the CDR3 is TGCGCCAGCAGCCAAGAATATGGGGGTAATACTCGGGAGCAGTACTTC. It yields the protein CASSQEYGGNTREQYF.

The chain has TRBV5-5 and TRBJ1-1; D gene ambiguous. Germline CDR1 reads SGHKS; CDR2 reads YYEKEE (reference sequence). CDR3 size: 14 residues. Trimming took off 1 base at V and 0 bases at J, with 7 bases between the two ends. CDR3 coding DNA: TGTGCCAGCAGCTTGAACTCTTTGAACACTGAAGCTTTCTTT. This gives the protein CASSLNSLNTEAFF.

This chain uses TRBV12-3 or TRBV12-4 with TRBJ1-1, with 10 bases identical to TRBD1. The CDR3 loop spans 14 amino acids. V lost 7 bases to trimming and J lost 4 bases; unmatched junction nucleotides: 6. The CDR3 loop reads CASTGTGAGTEAFF. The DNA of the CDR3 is TGTGCCAGCACCGGGACAGGGGCAGGCACTGAAGCTTTCTTT.